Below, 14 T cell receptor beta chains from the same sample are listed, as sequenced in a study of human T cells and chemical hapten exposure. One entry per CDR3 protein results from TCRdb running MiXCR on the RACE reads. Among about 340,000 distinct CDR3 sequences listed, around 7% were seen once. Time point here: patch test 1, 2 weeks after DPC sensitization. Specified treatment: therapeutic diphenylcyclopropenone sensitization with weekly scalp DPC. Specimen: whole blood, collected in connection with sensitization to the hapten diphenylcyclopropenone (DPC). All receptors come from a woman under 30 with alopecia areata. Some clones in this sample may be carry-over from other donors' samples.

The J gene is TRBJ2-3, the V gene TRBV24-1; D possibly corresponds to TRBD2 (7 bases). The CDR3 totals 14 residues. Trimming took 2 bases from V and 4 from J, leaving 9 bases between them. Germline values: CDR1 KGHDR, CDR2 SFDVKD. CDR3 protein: CATSDSGGPDTQYF. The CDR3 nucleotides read TGTGCCACCAGTGATTCGGGGGGCCCAGATACGCAGTATTTT.

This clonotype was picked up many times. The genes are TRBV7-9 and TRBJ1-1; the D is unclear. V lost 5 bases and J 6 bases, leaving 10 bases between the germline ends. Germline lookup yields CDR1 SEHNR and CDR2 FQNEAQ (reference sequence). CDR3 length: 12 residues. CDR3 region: CASSDREAEAFF. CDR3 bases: TGTGCCAGCAGCGATAGGGAGGCTGAAGCTTTCTTT.

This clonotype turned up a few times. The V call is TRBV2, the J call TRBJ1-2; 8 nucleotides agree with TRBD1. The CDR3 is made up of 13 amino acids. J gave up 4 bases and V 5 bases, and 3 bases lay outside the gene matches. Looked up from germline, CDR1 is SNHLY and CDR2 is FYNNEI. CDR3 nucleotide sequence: TGTGCCAGCAGTACAGGGGGATTCTATGGCTACACCTTC. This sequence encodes CASSTGGFYGYTF.

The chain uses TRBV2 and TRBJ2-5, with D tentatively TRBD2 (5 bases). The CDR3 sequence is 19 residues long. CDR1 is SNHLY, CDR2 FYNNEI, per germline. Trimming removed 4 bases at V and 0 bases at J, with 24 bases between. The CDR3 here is CASSGRLVHVTQNQETQYF. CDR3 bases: TGTGCCAGCAGTGGGAGGCTAGTACACGTCACTCAGAACCAAGAGACCCAGTACTTC.

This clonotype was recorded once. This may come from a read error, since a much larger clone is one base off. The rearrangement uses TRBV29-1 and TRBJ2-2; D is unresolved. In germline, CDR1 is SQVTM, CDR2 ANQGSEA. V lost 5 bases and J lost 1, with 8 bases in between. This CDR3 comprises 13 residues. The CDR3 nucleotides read TGCAGCGTTCTCGGCAGGAACACCGGGGAGCTGTTTTTT. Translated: CSVLGRNTGELFF.

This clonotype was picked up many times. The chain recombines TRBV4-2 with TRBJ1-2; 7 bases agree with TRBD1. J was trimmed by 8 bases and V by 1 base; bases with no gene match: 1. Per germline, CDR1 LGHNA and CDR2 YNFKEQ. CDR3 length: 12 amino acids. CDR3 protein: CASSQGQGGYTF. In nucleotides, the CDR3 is TGTGCCAGCAGCCAAGGACAGGGAGGCTACACCTTC.

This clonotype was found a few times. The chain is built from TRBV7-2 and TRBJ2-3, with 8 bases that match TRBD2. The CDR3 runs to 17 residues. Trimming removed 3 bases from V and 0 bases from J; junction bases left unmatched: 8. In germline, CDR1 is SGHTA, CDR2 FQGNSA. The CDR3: CASSLGVAGPSTDTQYF. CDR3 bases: TGTGCCAGCAGCTTGGGGGTAGCGGGGCCTAGCACAGATACGCAGTATTTT.

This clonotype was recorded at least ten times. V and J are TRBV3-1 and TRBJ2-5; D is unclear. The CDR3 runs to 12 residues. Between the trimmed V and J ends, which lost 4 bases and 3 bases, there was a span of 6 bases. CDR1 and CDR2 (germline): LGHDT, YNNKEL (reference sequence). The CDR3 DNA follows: TGTGCCAGCAGCCCACTAAAAGAGACCCAGTACTTC. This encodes CASSPLKETQYF.

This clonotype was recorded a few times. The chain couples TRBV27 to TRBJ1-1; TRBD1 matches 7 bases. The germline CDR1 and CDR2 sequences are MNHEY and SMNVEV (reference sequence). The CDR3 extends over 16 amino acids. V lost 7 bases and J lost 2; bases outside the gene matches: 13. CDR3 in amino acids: CASKVVGGRENTEAFF. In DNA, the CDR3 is TGTGCCAGCAAGGTCGTAGGGGGCAGGGAAAACACTGAAGCTTTCTTT.

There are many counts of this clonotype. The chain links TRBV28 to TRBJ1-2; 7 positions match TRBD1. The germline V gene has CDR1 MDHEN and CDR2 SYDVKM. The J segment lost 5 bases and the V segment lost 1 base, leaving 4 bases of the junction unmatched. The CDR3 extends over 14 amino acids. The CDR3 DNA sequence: TGTGCCAGCAGTTTATCACCCAGGGGGTATGGCTACACCTTC. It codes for CASSLSPRGYGYTF.

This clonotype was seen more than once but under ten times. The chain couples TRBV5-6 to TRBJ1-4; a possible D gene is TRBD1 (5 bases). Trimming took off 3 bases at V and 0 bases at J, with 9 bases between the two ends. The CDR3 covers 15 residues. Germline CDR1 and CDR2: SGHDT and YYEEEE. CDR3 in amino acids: CASSSQTATNEKLFF. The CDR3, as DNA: TGTGCCAGCAGCTCACAGACAGCAACTAATGAAAAACTGTTTTTT.

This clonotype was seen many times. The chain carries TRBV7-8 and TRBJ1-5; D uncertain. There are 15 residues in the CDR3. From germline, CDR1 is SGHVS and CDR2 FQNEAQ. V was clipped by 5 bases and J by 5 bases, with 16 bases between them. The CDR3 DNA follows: TGTGCCAGCAGCGAGGGTGAGGGCAGATATCAGCCCCAGCATTTT. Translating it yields CASSEGEGRYQPQHF.

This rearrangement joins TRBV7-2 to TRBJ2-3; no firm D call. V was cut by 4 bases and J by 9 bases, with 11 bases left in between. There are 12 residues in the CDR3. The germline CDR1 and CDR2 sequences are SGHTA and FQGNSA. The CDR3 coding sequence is TGTGCCAGCAGCTCCCACCTCGGGACGCAGTATTTT. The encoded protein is CASSSHLGTQYF. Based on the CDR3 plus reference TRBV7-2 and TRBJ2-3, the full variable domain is GAGVSQSPSNKVTEKGKDVELRCDPISGHTALYWYRQSLGQGLEFLIYFQGNSAPDKSGLPSDRFSAERTGGSVSTLTIQRTQQEDSAVYLCASSSHLGTQYFGPGTRLTVL.

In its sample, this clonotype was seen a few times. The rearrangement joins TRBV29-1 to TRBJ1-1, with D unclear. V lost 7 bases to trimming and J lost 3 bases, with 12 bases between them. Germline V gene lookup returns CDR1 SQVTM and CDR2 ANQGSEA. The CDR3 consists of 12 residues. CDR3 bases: TGCAGCGGTAGAGTTCAGGACACTGAAGCTTTCTTT. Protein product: CSGRVQDTEAFF.